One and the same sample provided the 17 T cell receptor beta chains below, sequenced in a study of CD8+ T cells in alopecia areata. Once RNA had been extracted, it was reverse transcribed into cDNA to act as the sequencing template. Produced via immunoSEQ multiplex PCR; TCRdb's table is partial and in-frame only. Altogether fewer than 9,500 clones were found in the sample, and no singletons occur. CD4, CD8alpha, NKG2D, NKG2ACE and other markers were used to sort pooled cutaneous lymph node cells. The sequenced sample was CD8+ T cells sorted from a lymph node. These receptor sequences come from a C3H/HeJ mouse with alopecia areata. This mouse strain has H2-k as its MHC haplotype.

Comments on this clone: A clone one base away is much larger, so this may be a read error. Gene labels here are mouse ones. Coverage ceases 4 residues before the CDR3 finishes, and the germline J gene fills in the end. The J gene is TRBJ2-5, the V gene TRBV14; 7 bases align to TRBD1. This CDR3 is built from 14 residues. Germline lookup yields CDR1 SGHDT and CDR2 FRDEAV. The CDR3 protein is CAGSPLTGQDTQYF. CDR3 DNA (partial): TGTGCCGGCAGTCCCCTGACAGGGCAGGAC.

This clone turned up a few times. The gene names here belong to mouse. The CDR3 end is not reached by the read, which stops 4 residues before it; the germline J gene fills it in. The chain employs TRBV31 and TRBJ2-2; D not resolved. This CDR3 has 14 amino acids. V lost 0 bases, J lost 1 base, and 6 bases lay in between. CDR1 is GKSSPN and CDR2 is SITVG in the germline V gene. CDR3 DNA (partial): TGTGCCTGGAGTCTGACATTAAACACCGGG. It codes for CAWSLTLNTG. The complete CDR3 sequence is CAWSLTLNTGQLYF.

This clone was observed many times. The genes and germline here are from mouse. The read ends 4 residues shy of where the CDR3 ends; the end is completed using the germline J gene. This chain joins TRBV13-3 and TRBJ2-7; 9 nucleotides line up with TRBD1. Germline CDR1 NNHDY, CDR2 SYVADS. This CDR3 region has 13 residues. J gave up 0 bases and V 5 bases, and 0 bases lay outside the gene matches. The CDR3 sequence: CASRDRGSYEQYF. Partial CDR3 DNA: TGTGCCAGCAGGGACAGGGGCTCCTAT.

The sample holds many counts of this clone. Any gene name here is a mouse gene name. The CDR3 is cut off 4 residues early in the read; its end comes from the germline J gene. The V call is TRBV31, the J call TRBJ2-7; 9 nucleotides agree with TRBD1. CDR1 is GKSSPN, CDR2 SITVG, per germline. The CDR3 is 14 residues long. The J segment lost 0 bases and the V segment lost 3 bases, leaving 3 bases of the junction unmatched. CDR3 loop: CAWSRQGDSYEQYF. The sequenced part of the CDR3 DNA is TGTGCCTGGAGCCGACAGGGGGACTCCTAT.

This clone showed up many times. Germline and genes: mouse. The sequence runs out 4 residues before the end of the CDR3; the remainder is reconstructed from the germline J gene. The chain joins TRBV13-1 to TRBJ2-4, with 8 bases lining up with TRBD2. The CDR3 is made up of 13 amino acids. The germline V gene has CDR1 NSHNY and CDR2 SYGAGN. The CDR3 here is CASSDLGGNTLYF. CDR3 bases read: TGTGCCAGCAGTGATCTGGGGGGAAAC.

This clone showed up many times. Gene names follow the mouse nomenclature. The CDR3 reads CTCSADLDTQYF. The DNA read from the CDR3 is TGCACCTGCAGTGCAGACTTAGAC. The V call is TRBV1, the J call TRBJ2-5; D uncertain. The read finishes 4 residues shy of the CDR3 end, and the germline J gene is used to complete it. Germline V gene sequence: CDR1 NSQYPW, CDR2 LRSPGD (reference sequence). This CDR3 comprises 12 residues.

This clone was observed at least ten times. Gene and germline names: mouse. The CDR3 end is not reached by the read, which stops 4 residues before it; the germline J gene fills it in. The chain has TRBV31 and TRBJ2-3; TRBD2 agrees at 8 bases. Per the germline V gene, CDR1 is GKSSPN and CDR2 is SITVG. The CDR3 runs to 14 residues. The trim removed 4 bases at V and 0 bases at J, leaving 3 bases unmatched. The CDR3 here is CAWTGGTSAETLYF. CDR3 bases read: TGTGCCTGGACTGGGGGGACTAGTGCAGAA.

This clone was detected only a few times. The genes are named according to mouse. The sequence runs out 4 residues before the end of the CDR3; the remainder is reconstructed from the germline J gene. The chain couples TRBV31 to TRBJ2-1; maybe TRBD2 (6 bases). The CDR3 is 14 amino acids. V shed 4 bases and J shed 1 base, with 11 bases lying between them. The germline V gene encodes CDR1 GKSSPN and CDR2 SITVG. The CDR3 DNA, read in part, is TGTGCCTGGAACCACTGGGACAACTATGCT. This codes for CAWNHWDNYA. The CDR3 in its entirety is CAWNHWDNYAEQFF.

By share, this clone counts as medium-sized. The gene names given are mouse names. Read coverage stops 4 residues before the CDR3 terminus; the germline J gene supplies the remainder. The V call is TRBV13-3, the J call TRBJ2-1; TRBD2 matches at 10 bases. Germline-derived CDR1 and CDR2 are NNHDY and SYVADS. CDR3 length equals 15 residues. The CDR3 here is CASSAWGGARAEQFF. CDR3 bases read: TGTGCCAGCAGTGCCTGGGGGGGCGCGAGGGCT.

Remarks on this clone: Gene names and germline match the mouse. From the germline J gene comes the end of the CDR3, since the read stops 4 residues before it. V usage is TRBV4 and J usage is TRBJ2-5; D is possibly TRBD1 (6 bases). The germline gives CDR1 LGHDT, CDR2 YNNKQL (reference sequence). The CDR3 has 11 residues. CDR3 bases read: TGTGCCAGCAGCGACAGGGAC. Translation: CASSDRD. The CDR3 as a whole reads CASSDRDTQYF. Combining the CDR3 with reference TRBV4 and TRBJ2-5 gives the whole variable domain ETAVFQTPNYHVTQVGNEVSFNCKQTLGHDTMYWYKQDSKKLLKIMFSYNNKQLIVNETVPRRFSPQSSDKAHLNLRIKSVEPEDSAVYLCASSDRDTQYFGPGTRLLVL.

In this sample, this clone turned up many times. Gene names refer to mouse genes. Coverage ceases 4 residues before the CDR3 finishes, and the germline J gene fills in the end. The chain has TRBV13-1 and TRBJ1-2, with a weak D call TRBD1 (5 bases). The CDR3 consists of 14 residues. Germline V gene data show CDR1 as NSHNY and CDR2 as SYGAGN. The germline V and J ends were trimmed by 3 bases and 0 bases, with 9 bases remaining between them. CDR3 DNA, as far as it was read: TGTGCCAGCAGTGGTGGACACCCAAACTCC. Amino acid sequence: CASSGGHPNS. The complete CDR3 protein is CASSGGHPNSDYTF.

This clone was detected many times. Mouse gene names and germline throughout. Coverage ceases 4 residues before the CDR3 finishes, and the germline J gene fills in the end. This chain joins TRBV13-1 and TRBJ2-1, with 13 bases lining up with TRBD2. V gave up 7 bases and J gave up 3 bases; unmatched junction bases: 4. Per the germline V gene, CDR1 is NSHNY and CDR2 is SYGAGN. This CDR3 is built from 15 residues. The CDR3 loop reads CASRDWGGSYAEQFF. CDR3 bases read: TGTGCCAGCCGGGACTGGGGGGGTAGCTATGCT.

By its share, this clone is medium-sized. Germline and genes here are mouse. The CDR3 protein is CASSSGGYNSPLYF. CDR3 DNA, as far as it was read: TGTGCAAGCAGCTCAGGGGGCTATAATTCGCCC. J is TRBJ1-6 and V is TRBV16; 7 positions match TRBD1. The read ends 3 residues before the CDR3 terminus; that terminus is restored from the germline J gene. TRBJ1-6 is reported as an ORF; its role is uncertain. The CDR3 runs 14 residues. The germline V gene encodes CDR1 SGHSA and CDR2 FRNQAP. With V trimmed by 4 bases and J by 3 bases, 0 bases remained unmatched.

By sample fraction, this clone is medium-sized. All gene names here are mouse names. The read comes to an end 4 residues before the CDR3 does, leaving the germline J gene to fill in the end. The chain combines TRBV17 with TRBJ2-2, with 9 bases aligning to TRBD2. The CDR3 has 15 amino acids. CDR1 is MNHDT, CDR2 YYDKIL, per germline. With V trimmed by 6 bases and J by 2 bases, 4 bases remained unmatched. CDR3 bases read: TGTGCTAGCAGCCCTGACTGGGGGAACACCGGG. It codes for CASSPDWGNTG. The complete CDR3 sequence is CASSPDWGNTGQLYF.

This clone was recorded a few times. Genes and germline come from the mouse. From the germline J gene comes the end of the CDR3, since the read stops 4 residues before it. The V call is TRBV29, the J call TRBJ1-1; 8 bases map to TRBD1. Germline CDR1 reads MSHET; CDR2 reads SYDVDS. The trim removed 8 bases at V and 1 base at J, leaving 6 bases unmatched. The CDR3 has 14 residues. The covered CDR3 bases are TGTGCTAGCTACGAAACAGGGGGAAACACA. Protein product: CASYETGGNT. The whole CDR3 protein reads CASYETGGNTEVFF.

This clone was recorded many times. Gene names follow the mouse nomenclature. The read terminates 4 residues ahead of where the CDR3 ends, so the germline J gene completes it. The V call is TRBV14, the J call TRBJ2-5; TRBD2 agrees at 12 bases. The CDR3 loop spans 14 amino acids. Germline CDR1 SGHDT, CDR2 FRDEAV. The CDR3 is CASSRDWGEDTQYF. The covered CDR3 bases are TGTGCCAGCAGTCGGGACTGGGGGGAAGAC.

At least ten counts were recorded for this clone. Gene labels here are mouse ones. CDR3 bases read: TGTGCCAGCAGTCGGGACTGGGGGAAAGAC. Translating it yields CASSRDWGKD. The full CDR3 reads CASSRDWGKDTQYF. This chain connects TRBV19 to TRBJ2-5; the match to TRBD2 covers 11 bases. The read falls 4 residues short of the CDR3 end, and the missing part is taken from the germline J gene. The CDR3 is 14 residues long. Germline loops: CDR1 FNHDT, CDR2 SITEND (reference sequence).